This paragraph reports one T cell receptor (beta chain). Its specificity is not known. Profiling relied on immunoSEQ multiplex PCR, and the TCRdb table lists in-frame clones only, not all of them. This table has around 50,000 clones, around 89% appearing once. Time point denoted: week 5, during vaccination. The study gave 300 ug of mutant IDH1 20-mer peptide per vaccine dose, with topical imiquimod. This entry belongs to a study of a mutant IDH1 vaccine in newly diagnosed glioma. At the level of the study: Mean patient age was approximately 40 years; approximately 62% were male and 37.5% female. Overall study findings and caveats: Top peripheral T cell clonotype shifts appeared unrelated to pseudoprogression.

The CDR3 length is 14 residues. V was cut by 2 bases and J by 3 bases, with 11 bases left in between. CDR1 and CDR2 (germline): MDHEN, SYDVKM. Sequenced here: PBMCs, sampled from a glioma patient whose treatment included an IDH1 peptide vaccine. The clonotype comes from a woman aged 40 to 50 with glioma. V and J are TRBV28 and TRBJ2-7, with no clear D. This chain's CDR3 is CASSLGQVGYEQYF. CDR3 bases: TGTGCCAGCAGTTTAGGGCAGGTTGGCTACGAGCAGTACTTC. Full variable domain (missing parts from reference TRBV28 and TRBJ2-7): DVKVTQSSRYLVKRTGEKVFLECVQDMDHENMFWYRQDPGLGLRLIYFSYDVKMKEKGDIPEGYSVSREKKERFSLILESASTNQTSMYLCASSLGQVGYEQYFGPGTRLTVT.